One and the same sample provided the 19 T cell receptor beta chains below, sequenced in a study of blood T cell repertoires in COVID-19. Only in-frame clones appear in the TCRdb table, and some are missing; sequencing was by immunoSEQ multiplex PCR. The sample includes around 180,000 clones, 70% to 90% of them seen just once. The specimen sequenced was peripheral blood. Every receptor here comes from a woman older than 75 with acute or convalescent COVID-19.

This sequence joins TRBV6-6 and TRBJ2-1, with 10 bases fitting TRBD2. The CDR3 spans 18 residues. Germline V gives CDR1 MNHNY, CDR2 SVGAGI (reference sequence). V trimming: 5 bases; J trimming: 0 bases; junction bases outside the gene matches: 10. The CDR3 DNA follows: TGTGCCAGCAGTCACCTCTCACCTAGCGGGAGCTCCTACAATGAGCAGTTCTTC. Its protein is CASSHLSPSGSSYNEQFF.

V is TRBV7-2 and J is TRBJ2-4; 9 positions agree with TRBD1. There are 15 residues in the CDR3. Germline V lookup: CDR1 SGHTA, CDR2 FQGNSA. V trimming: 5 bases; J trimming: 3 bases; junction bases outside the gene matches: 5. The CDR3 sequence: CASSPGTGSKNIQYF. For the CDR3, the DNA is TGTGCCAGCAGCCCCGGGACAGGGAGCAAAAACATTCAGTACTTC. Looking up the rest from reference TRBV7-2 and TRBJ2-4 gives the full variable domain: GAGVSQSPSNKVTEKGKDVELRCDPISGHTALYWYRQSLGQGLEFLIYFQGNSAPDKSGLPSDRFSAERTGGSVSTLTIQRTQQEDSAVYLCASSPGTGSKNIQYFGAGTRLSVL.

V and J are TRBV2 and TRBJ2-1; tentative D call: TRBD1 (5 bases). The CDR3 extends over 12 amino acids. V was cut by 5 bases and J by 7 bases, with 9 bases left in between. The germline gives CDR1 SNHLY, CDR2 FYNNEI. The CDR3 here is CASSQDINEQFF. For the CDR3, the DNA is TGTGCCAGCAGTCAGGACATTAATGAGCAGTTCTTC. The full variable domain, completed using reference TRBV2 and TRBJ2-1, is EPEVTQTPSHQVTQMGQEVILRCVPISNHLYFYWYRQILGQKVEFLVSFYNNEISEKSEIFDDQFSVERPDGSNFTLKIRSTKLEDSAMYFCASSQDINEQFFGPGTRLTVL.

The rearrangement joins TRBV4-3 to TRBJ1-4; possibly TRBD1 for D (5 bases). V shed 0 bases and J shed 0 bases, with 11 bases lying between them. The germline V gene has CDR1 LGHNA and CDR2 YSLEER. This CDR3 region has 17 residues. CDR3: CASSQEGGAATNEKLFF. The CDR3 DNA reads TGCGCCAGCAGCCAAGAGGGTGGGGCTGCAACTAATGAAAAACTGTTTTTT.

The chain is built from TRBV6-1 and TRBJ2-3; D is ambiguous. This CDR3 has 12 amino acids. The V and J ends lost 2 bases and 6 bases respectively, with 6 bases between them. Germline CDR1 MNHNS, CDR2 SASEGT. Here the CDR3 reads CASSENGDTQYF. The CDR3 region has the DNA TGTGCCAGCAGTGAAAACGGGGATACGCAGTATTTT.

The rearrangement links TRBV5-1 to TRBJ2-1; no clear D. The CDR3 totals 15 residues. Germline V gene lookup returns CDR1 SGHRS and CDR2 YFSETQ. Trimming stripped 0 bases from V and 1 base from J, with 8 bases between. The CDR3 DNA reads as TGCGCCAGCAGCTTGGGCCAGTATTCCTACAATGAGCAGTTCTTC. Translation gives CASSLGQYSYNEQFF.

The V call is TRBV6-5, the J call TRBJ1-4, with D maybe TRBD1 (5 bases). The CDR3 contains 12 residues. Germline lookup yields CDR1 MNHEY and CDR2 SVGAGI. Trimming stripped 8 bases from V and 5 bases from J, with 9 bases between. This CDR3 is CASGGRNEKLFF. CDR3 in DNA: TGTGCCAGCGGGGGGAGGAATGAAAAACTGTTTTTT.

V usage is TRBV20-1 and J usage is TRBJ2-1; maybe TRBD2 (7 bases). V lost 3 bases to trimming and J lost 0 bases, with 15 bases between them. Germline assignment: CDR1 DFQATT and CDR2 SNEGSKA (reference sequence). The CDR3 spans 16 residues. CDR3: CSASGGGPRSYNEQFF. The CDR3 DNA reads as TGCAGTGCTAGTGGGGGGGGGCCCCGCTCCTACAATGAGCAGTTCTTC.

CDR3 sequence: CASSLEGRVYGYTF. The CDR3 nucleotides read TGTGCCAGCAGTTTAGAGGGAAGAGTCTATGGCTACACCTTC. The chain carries TRBV28 and TRBJ1-2; D call uncertain. The V end lost 2 bases, the J end lost 4 bases, and 11 bases lay between the germline ends. CDR1 and CDR2 from the germline V gene are MDHEN and SYDVKM. The CDR3 loop spans 14 amino acids.

CDR3 sequence: CSVVASASTDTQYF. The CDR3 DNA reads TGCAGCGTTGTCGCTAGCGCAAGCACAGATACGCAGTATTTT. The chain joins TRBV29-1 to TRBJ2-3; D perhaps matches TRBD2 (6 bases). The CDR3 covers 14 residues. Trimming took 4 bases from V and 0 from J, leaving 11 bases between them. Germline V gives CDR1 SQVTM, CDR2 ANQGSEA.

This clone was detected a few times. The chain has TRBV30 and TRBJ1-4; D is ambiguous. Trimming took off 8 bases at V and 0 bases at J, with 10 bases between the two ends. The CDR3 has 13 amino acids. CDR1 and CDR2 (germline): GTSNPN, SVGIG (reference sequence). In nucleotides, the CDR3 is TGTGCCCACAGTCCTTCAACTAATGAAAAACTGTTTTTT. As protein: CAHSPSTNEKLFF. The full variable domain, with the rest looked up from reference TRBV30 and TRBJ1-4, is SQTIHQWPATLVQPVGSPLSLECTVEGTSNPNLYWYRQAAGRGLQLLFYSVGIGQISSEVPQNLSASRPQDRQFILSSKKLLLSDSGFYLCAHSPSTNEKLFFGSGTQLSVL.

This chain joins TRBV5-4 and TRBJ1-3; D gene ambiguous. The V and J ends lost 5 bases and 0 bases respectively, with 9 bases between them. Germline CDR1 is SGHNT and CDR2 is YYREEE (reference sequence). The CDR3 has 14 residues. The DNA of the CDR3 is TGTGCCAGCAGTCTATACGCCTCTGGAAACACCATATATTTT. Its protein product is CASSLYASGNTIYF.

This chain connects TRBV4-3 to TRBJ1-1, with 9 bases identical to TRBD1. CDR3 length: 16 amino acids. J lost 5 bases, V lost 1 base, and 8 bases had no gene match. Germline V gene lookup returns CDR1 LGHNA and CDR2 YSLEER. DNA of the CDR3: TGCGCCAGCAGCCAAGCCGCAACAGGGGGCTTTACTGAAGCTTTCTTT. Translated, it gives CASSQAATGGFTEAFF.

This chain joins TRBV11-3 and TRBJ2-3, with 11 bases lining up with TRBD2. The germline V gene has CDR1 SGHNT and CDR2 YENEEA. The CDR3 loop spans 16 amino acids. The V segment lost 5 bases and the J segment 2 bases; nucleotides outside the gene matches: 6. The DNA of the CDR3 is TGTGCCAGCAGCGGGGGGACTAGCGGATACACAGATACGCAGTATTTT. Translated, it gives CASSGGTSGYTDTQYF.

V gene TRBV12-5 combines with J gene TRBJ2-7; D ambiguous. Germline V gene lookup returns CDR1 LGHNT and CDR2 FRNRAP. The CDR3 loop spans 11 amino acids. Deletions cut 4 bases from V and 3 bases from J, with 4 bases between. This chain's CDR3 is CASGYYYEQYF. Written as DNA, the CDR3 is TGTGCTAGTGGTTATTACTACGAGCAGTACTTC.

This chain joins TRBV6-5 and TRBJ1-5; 11 bases are shared with TRBD1. Germline lookup yields CDR1 MNHEY and CDR2 SVGAGI. The CDR3 totals 15 residues. J lost 6 bases, V lost 5 bases, and 6 bases had no gene match. CDR3 bases: TGTGCCAGCAGTCGGACAGGGGGCAACTCTCAGCCCCAGCATTTT. Translated: CASSRTGGNSQPQHF.

This clone was seen only once. A junction boundary mismatches the germline segment, possibly from a read error. The V call is TRBV6-5, the J call TRBJ1-2, with 7 bases lining up with TRBD1. Germline V gene data show CDR1 as MNHEY and CDR2 as SVGAGI. The CDR3 sequence is 14 residues long. The CDR3 DNA follows: TGTGTCAGCAGTTCCCCTGGGGACAGCTATGGCTACACCTTC. Encoded protein: CVSSSPGDSYGYTF.

CDR3 residues: CASSILGTPTEAFF. The DNA of the CDR3 is TGTGCCAGTAGTATTCTGGGGACACCCACTGAAGCTTTCTTT. This chain uses TRBV19 with TRBJ1-1; weak D call: TRBD1 (6 bases). The germline gives CDR1 LNHDA, CDR2 SQIVND (reference sequence). The CDR3 sequence is 14 residues long. V lost 3 bases, J lost 4 bases, and 12 bases lay in between.

This clone was seen once. V is TRBV6-2 or TRBV6-3 and J is TRBJ1-2; TRBD1 agrees at 7 bases. The CDR3 totals 12 residues. Trimming at V came to 5 bases and at J to 5 bases, leaving 2 bases not matched to a gene. Germline-derived CDR1 and CDR2 are MNHEY and SVGEGT. CDR3 protein: CASSPGGYGYTF. Here the CDR3 DNA reads TGTGCCAGCAGTCCAGGGGGGTATGGCTACACCTTC.